Sequencing of this T cell receptor beta chain was carried out in a study of T cells in Graves' hyperthyroidism and ophthalmopathy. Amplified TCR beta CDR3 regions derived from RNA transcripts. Initially, a first-round RT-PCR of the TCR CDR3 employed the HTBI primer set. Each CDR3 protein is one row after TCRdb ran MiXCR on the multiplex PCR reads. The profile shows approximately 610,000 distinct CDR3 sequences, 14% to 15% of them singletons. There are 12 residues in the CDR3. Germline CDR1 reads SQVTM; CDR2 reads ANQGSEA. V lost 7 bases and J lost 0, with 9 bases in between. This clonotype occurred many times.

The sequenced sample was blood. The V call is TRBV29-1, the J call TRBJ1-1; unclear D gene. This TCR came from a woman in her thirties or forties with Graves' ophthalmopathy. The CDR3 coding sequence is TGCAGCGCGGACGTACTGAACACTGAAGCTTTCTTT. Translated, it gives CSADVLNTEAFF. Drawing the rest from reference TRBV29-1 and TRBJ1-1, the complete variable domain is SAVISQKPSRDICQRGTSLTIQCQVDSQVTMMFWYRQQPGQSLTLIATANQGSEATYESGFVIDKFPISRPNLTFSTLTVSNMSPEDSSIYLCSADVLNTEAFFGQGTRLTVV.